This TCR beta chain was captured by sequencing in a study of early stage breast cancer tumors. Study conclusions and caveats: Compared with adjacent normal breast tissue, tumors showed roughly 2.5-fold greater T cell density and higher clonality.

Produced via immunoSEQ multiplex PCR; TCRdb's table is partial and in-frame only. Of about 72,000 clones listed, approximately 79% are singletons. The germline V gene encodes CDR1 MDHEN and CDR2 SYDVKM. This CDR3 spans 12 amino acids. Regarding this clone: Its antigen is not identified. One end of the junction varies from germline; a read error may be responsible.

Sequencing was performed on blood. The chain joins TRBV28 to TRBJ1-2; the match to TRBD1 covers 7 bases. This sequence was found in a person between 60 and 69 years old with breast cancer. Written as DNA, the CDR3 is TGTGCCAGCAGGCCCGGGACAGACCCCCGGGCCTTC. Its translation is CASRPGTDPRAF.